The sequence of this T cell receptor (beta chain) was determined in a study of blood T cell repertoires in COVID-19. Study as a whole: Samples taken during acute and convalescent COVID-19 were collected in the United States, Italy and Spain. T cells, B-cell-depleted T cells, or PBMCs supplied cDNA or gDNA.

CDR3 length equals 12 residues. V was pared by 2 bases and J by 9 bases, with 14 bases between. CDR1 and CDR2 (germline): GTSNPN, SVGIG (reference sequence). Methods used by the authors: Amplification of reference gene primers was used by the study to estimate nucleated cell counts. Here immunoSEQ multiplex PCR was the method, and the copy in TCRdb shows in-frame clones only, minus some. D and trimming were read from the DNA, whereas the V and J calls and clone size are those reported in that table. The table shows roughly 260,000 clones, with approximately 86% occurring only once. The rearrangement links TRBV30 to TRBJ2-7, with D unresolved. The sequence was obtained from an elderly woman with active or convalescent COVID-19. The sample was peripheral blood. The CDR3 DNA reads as TGTGCCTGGAGTAAGGTAGCTCTTGGGCAGTACTTC. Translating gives CAWSKVALGQYF.